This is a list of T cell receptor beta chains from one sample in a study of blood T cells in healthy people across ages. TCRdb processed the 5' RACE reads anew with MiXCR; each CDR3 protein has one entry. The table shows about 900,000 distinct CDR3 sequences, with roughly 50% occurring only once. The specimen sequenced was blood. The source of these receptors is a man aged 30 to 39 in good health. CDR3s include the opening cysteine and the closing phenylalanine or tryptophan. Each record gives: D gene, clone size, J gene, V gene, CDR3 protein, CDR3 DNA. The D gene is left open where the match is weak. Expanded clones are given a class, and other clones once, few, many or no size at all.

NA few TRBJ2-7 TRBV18 CASSPPSRDYEQYF TGTGCCAGCTCACCACCCAGCAGGGACTACGAGCAGTACTTC
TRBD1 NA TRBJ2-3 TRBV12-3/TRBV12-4 CASSIKTGDGKDTQYF TGTGCCAGCAGTATTAAGACAGGGGATGGTAAAGATACGCAGTATTTT
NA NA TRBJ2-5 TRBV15 CVTSRDPGFGETQYF TGTGTCACCAGCAGAGATCCTGGGTTCGGGGAGACCCAGTACTTC
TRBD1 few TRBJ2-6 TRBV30 CAWTYGTGFSGANVLTF TGTGCCTGGACTTACGGGACAGGGTTCTCTGGGGCCAACGTCCTGACTTTC
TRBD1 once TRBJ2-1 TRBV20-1 CSASGQVREFF TGCAGTGCTTCAGGACAGGTCCGGGAGTTCTTC
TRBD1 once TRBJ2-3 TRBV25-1 CASSDWDSHSTDTQYF TGTGCCAGCAGTGACTGGGACAGTCATAGCACAGATACGCAGTATTTT
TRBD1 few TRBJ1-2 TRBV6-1 CASRTGQGANYGYTF TGTGCCAGCAGGACAGGGCAAGGAGCTAACTATGGCTACACCTTC
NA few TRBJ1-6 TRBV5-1 CASSGGGTSNSPLHF TGCGCCAGCAGCGGCGGGGGGACGTCCAATTCACCCCTCCACTTT
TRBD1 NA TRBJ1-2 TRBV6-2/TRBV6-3 CASSYVGDRENYGYTF TGTGCCAGCAGTTACGTGGGGGACAGGGAGAACTATGGCTACACCTTC
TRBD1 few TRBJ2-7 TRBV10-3 CATDPGQGYEQYF TGTGCCACGGACCCGGGACAGGGCTACGAGCAGTACTTC
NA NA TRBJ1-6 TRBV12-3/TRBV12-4 CAIKEGGGASPLHF TGTGCCATCAAAGAGGGGGGAGGTGCCTCACCCCTCCACTTT
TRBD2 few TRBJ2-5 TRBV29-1 CSVAGLAGVLETQYF TGCAGCGTTGCAGGACTAGCGGGGGTTTTGGAGACCCAGTACTTC
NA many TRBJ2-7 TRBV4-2 CASSQREDGYEQYF TGTGCCAGCAGCCAAAGGGAGGACGGATACGAGCAGTACTTC
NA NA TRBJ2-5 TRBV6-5 CASSYGAAGEETQYF TGTGCCAGCAGTTACGGTGCGGCGGGTGAAGAGACCCAGTACTTC
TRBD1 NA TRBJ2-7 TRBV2 CATIRDRGLSCEQYF TGTGCCACCATCCGGGACAGGGGATTATCATGCGAGCAGTACTTC
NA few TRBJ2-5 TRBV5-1 CASSPGDGETQYF TGCGCCAGCAGCCCGGGGGATGGAGAGACCCAGTACTTC
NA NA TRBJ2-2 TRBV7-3 CASSPGHNTGELFF TGTGCCAGCAGCCCTGGACATAACACCGGGGAGCTGTTTTTT
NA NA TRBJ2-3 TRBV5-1 CASALGADTQYF TGCGCCAGCGCCCTCGGGGCAGATACGCAGTATTTT
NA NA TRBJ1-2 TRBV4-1 CASSQEGTYGYTF TGCGCCAGCAGCCAAGAGGGGACCTATGGCTACACCTTC
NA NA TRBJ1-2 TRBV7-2 CASSSEGGIGYTF TGTGCCAGCAGTTCTGAAGGAGGGATTGGCTACACCTTC
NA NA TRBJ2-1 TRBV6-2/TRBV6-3 CASSYGGQGYNEQFF TGTGCCAGCAGTTACGGGGGGCAGGGCTACAATGAGCAGTTCTTC
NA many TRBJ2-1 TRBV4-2 CASSQETGSYNEQFF TGTGCCAGCAGCCAAGAAACGGGGTCGTACAATGAGCAGTTCTTC
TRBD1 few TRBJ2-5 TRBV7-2 CASRPDRGRETQYF TGTGCCAGCAGACCTGACAGGGGGCGGGAGACCCAGTACTTC
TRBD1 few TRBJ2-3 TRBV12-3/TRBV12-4 CASSPDRARSGDTQYF TGTGCCAGCAGCCCAGACAGGGCACGTAGTGGCGATACGCAGTATTTT
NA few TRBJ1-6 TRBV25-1 CASSEVGFRSPLHF TGTGCCAGCAGTGAAGTAGGGTTTCGTTCACCCCTCCACTTT
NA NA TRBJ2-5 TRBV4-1 CASSQTDSKETQYF TGCGCCAGCAGCCAAACCGACAGCAAAGAGACCCAGTACTTC
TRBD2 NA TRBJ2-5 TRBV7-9 CASRAPSGGLKETQYF TGTGCCAGCAGAGCTCCTAGCGGGGGGCTTAAAGAGACCCAGTACTTC
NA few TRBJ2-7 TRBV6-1 CASSDLDPAEQYF TGTGCCAGCAGTGACTTGGACCCAGCCGAGCAGTACTTC
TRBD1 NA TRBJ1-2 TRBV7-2 CASSFLPGTGYYGYTF TGTGCCAGCAGCTTCTTACCCGGGACAGGGTACTATGGCTACACCTTC
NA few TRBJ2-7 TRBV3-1 CASSQDFTVEQYF TGTGCCAGCAGCCAAGATTTCACAGTCGAGCAGTACTTC
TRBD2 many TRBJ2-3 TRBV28 CASSPSAGVLTDTQYF TGTGCCAGCAGTCCCTCAGCGGGAGTCTTGACAGATACGCAGTATTTT
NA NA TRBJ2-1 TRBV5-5 CASSLGGIGVEQFF TGTGCCAGCAGCTTAGGGGGGATCGGGGTTGAGCAGTTCTTC
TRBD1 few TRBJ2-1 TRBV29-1 CSIDRANEQFF TGCAGCATCGACAGGGCCAATGAGCAGTTCTTC
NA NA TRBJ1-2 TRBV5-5 CASSLDGRRYGYTF TGTGCCAGCAGCTTGGATGGCAGGAGGTATGGCTACACCTTC
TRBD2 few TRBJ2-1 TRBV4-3 CASSQDLLGGGSSYNEQFF TGCGCCAGCAGCCAAGATTTGTTAGGCGGCGGGAGCTCCTACAATGAGCAGTTCTTC
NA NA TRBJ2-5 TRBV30 CAWRMNRVEQYF TGTGCCTGGAGGATGAATCGGGTTGAGCAGTACTTC
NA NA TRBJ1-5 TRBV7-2 CASSLVGTTESNQPQHF TGTGCCAGCAGCTTAGTTGGCACTACAGAGAGCAATCAGCCCCAGCATTTT
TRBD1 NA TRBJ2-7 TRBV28 CASIETGHSYEQYF TGTGCCAGCATTGAGACAGGGCACTCCTACGAGCAGTACTTC
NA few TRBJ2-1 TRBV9 CASSRAPGTFNEQFF TGTGCCAGCAGCCGGGCCCCCGGGACATTTAATGAGCAGTTCTTC
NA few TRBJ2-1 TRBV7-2 CASSFPGSNEQFF TGTGCCAGCAGCTTCCCCGGATCCAATGAGCAGTTCTTC
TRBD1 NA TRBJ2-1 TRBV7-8 CASSSRTGGTYNEQFF TGTGCCAGCAGCTCACGGACAGGGGGGACCTACAATGAGCAGTTCTTC
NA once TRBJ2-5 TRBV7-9 CASSLRRGTYNEQYF TGTGCCAGCAGCTTAAGACGCGGGACCTACAATGAGCAGTACTTC
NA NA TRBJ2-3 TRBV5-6 CASRAEVADTQYF TGTGCCAGCAGGGCTGAGGTTGCAGATACGCAGTATTTT